These 26 T cell receptor beta chains were all obtained from the same sample, sequenced in a study of cytotoxic CD8 clonotypes in ibrutinib-treated CLL. The repertoire was sequenced with immunoSEQ multiplex PCR; TCRdb's copy has only in-frame clones and lacks some. The table includes about 50,000 clones, 57% detected once. Sample: PBMCs, taken after 24 months of ibrutinib treatment. All receptors derive from a human donor with chronic lymphocytic leukemia.

This chain joins TRBV12-5 and TRBJ1-4, with D tentatively TRBD1 (5 bases). V lost 6 bases, J lost 4 bases, and 12 bases lay in between. CDR1 is LGHNT and CDR2 is FRNRAP in the germline V gene. There are 14 residues in the CDR3. CDR3: CASGLGTGNEKLFF. The CDR3 DNA is TGTGCTAGTGGCTTAGGGACCGGTAATGAAAAACTGTTTTTT.

V usage is TRBV5-1 and J usage is TRBJ1-1; TRBD1 is a possible D gene (6 bases). V gave up 1 base and J gave up 4 bases, with 29 bases separating them. The CDR3 runs to 20 residues. CDR1 and CDR2 (germline): SGHRS, YFSETQ. The CDR3 region has the DNA TGCGCCAGCAGCTTGCGGGGCAGGGGCCGGAGTTCCCCTTTAATCACTGAAGCTTTCTTT. It translates to CASSLRGRGRSSPLITEAFF.

J is TRBJ1-5 and V is TRBV2, with D possibly matching TRBD1 (6 bases). V lost 6 bases to trimming and J lost 3 bases, with 12 bases between them. The CDR3 length is 14 residues. CDR1 and CDR2 (germline): SNHLY, FYNNEI. CDR3 coding DNA: TGTGCCAGCAGCCCTACAGGGATCAATCAGCCCCAGCATTTT. It specifies CASSPTGINQPQHF.

This chain links TRBV9 with TRBJ2-1; no reliable D call. V was clipped by 1 base and J by 7 bases, with 3 bases between them. Germline V gene lookup returns CDR1 SGDLS and CDR2 YYNGEE. The CDR3 sequence is 11 residues long. The CDR3 sequence is CASSVLNEQFF. The CDR3 DNA reads TGTGCCAGCAGCGTACTAAATGAGCAGTTCTTC. The full variable domain, completed using reference TRBV9 and TRBJ2-1, is DSGVTQTPKHLITATGQRVTLRCSPRSGDLSVYWYQQSLDQGLQFLIQYYNGEERAKGNILERFSAQQFPDLHSELNLSSLELGDSALYFCASSVLNEQFFGPGTRLTVL.

This clone was found a few times. This rearrangement joins TRBV10-3 to TRBJ1-1, with no clear D. V lost 4 bases and J lost 1, with 7 bases in between. Germline CDR1 and CDR2: ENHRY and SYGVKD. The CDR3 loop spans 13 amino acids. In nucleotides, the CDR3 is TGTGCCATCAGTGTCACTTGGAACACTGAAGCTTTCTTT. This codes for CAISVTWNTEAFF.

The rearrangement links TRBV5-1 to TRBJ2-6; no firm D call. The CDR3 totals 16 residues. Looked up from germline, CDR1 is SGHRS and CDR2 is YFSETQ. The V end lost 4 bases, the J end lost 1 base, and 12 bases lay between the germline ends. CDR3 protein: CASSPRVQSGANVLTF. As DNA, the CDR3 is TGCGCCAGCAGCCCCCGGGTCCAGTCTGGGGCCAACGTCCTGACTTTC.

The chain recombines TRBV6-1 with TRBJ2-1; D not certain. The V end lost 6 bases, the J end lost 4 bases, and 16 bases lay between the germline ends. CDR3 size: 15 residues. CDR1 and CDR2 from the germline V gene are MNHNS and SASEGT. This CDR3 reads CASRPANTGYNEQFF. Here the CDR3 DNA reads TGTGCCAGCAGGCCAGCTAACACCGGGTACAATGAGCAGTTCTTC.

The rearrangement joins TRBV4-2 to TRBJ2-3, with D perhaps TRBD1 (6 bases). Germline CDR1 reads LGHNA; CDR2 reads YNFKEQ. This CDR3 region has 15 residues. Trimming pared 0 bases from V and 2 bases from J, leaving 9 bases between. In DNA, the CDR3 is TGTGCCAGCAGCCAAGAATGGGGGCCCACAGATACGCAGTATTTT. Protein sequence: CASSQEWGPTDTQYF.

Many counts were recorded for this clone. The gene calls are TRBV19 and TRBJ1-1; D is unresolved. Germline V gives CDR1 LNHDA, CDR2 SQIVND (reference sequence). V shed 3 bases and J shed 0 bases, with 11 bases lying between them. The CDR3 consists of 15 residues. The CDR3 DNA reads as TGTGCCAGTAGTATTTCCGGGCAGCTGAACACTGAAGCTTTCTTT. It is translated as CASSISGQLNTEAFF.

This clone has only a few counts. The chain joins TRBV16 to TRBJ2-5; no firm D call. Germline values: CDR1 KGHSY, CDR2 FQNENV. This CDR3 spans 12 amino acids. V lost 5 bases and J lost 4, with 8 bases in between. DNA of the CDR3: TGTGCCAGCAGCTTGAAACGAGAGACCCAGTACTTC. Amino acid sequence: CASSLKRETQYF.

With regard to this clone: The junction departs from the called germline gene at one end, perhaps through a read error. The chain is built from TRBV29-1 and TRBJ1-2; TRBD1 might be the D (5 bases). CDR3 length: 11 residues. CDR1 and CDR2 (germline): SQVTM, ANQGSEA. CDR3 sequence reads: CSVEWGQGPHF. As DNA, the CDR3 is TGCAGCGTTGAATGGGGTCAGGGACCCCACTTC.

This chain links TRBV11-2 with TRBJ2-1; TRBD2 agrees at 10 bases. V lost 2 bases to trimming and J lost 4 bases; unmatched junction nucleotides: 14. The CDR3 sequence is 19 residues long. CDR1 is SGHAT and CDR2 is FQNNGV in the germline V gene. CDR3 protein: CASSLKYMPGLAFYNEQFF. CDR3 DNA: TGTGCCAGCAGCTTAAAATATATGCCGGGACTAGCGTTTTACAATGAGCAGTTCTTC.

This sequence joins TRBV10-3 and TRBJ1-3; perhaps TRBD1 as D (5 bases). CDR1 ENHRY and CDR2 SYGVKD come from the germline V gene. Trimming left V 3 bases short and J 4 bases short, with 10 bases between. The CDR3 is 14 residues long. CDR3 loop: CAISEAGPGNTIYF. CDR3 bases: TGTGCCATCAGTGAAGCAGGGCCAGGAAACACCATATATTTT.

This clone was seen only a few times. The chain recombines TRBV7-9 with TRBJ1-2, with TRBD1 as a possible D gene (5 bases). Trimming cost V 2 bases and J 2 bases, with 6 bases left between them. The CDR3 covers 13 residues. Germline V lookup: CDR1 SEHNR, CDR2 FQNEAQ (reference sequence). The CDR3 here is CASSLPGNYGYTF. The CDR3 DNA follows: TGTGCCAGCAGCTTACCAGGGAACTATGGCTACACCTTC.

The chain links TRBV15 to TRBJ2-7; 7 positions agree with TRBD1. This CDR3 region has 16 residues. From germline, CDR1 is LNHNV and CDR2 YYDKDF (reference sequence). V was pared by 1 base and J by 0 bases, with 6 bases of the junction left unmatched. CDR3: CATSRGWGQTSYEQYF. The CDR3 DNA reads as TGTGCCACCAGCAGAGGGTGGGGACAGACCTCCTACGAGCAGTACTTC.

This clone showed up just a few times. The chain links TRBV6-5 to TRBJ2-7; 9 bases align to TRBD1. Germline V CDR1 and CDR2: MNHEY, SVGAGI. The CDR3 covers 16 residues. V lost 4 bases, J lost 5 bases, and 12 bases stayed unmatched. DNA of the CDR3: TGTGCCAGCAGTTCCCTATTTGGGACAGGGAGGGACGAGCAGTACTTC. Encoded protein: CASSSLFGTGRDEQYF.

V and J are TRBV9 and TRBJ1-4; D call uncertain. The CDR3 spans 15 residues. Germline V gene lookup returns CDR1 SGDLS and CDR2 YYNGEE. V was trimmed by 3 bases and J by 0 bases, leaving 9 bases between them. CDR3 residues: CASSATGATNEKLFF. DNA of the CDR3: TGTGCCAGCAGCGCCACGGGTGCAACTAATGAAAAACTGTTTTTT. The full variable domain, with the rest looked up from reference TRBV9 and TRBJ1-4, is DSGVTQTPKHLITATGQRVTLRCSPRSGDLSVYWYQQSLDQGLQFLIQYYNGEERAKGNILERFSAQQFPDLHSELNLSSLELGDSALYFCASSATGATNEKLFFGSGTQLSVL.

This sequence joins TRBV5-1 and TRBJ1-1; D gene unclear. CDR3 length equals 15 residues. Trimming stripped 4 bases from V and 3 bases from J, with 16 bases between. CDR1 and CDR2 from the germline V gene are SGHRS and YFSETQ. The CDR3, as DNA: TGCGCCAGCAGCCCCCGATTGAGTGGGGACACTGAAGCTTTCTTT. Encoded protein: CASSPRLSGDTEAFF.

This chain joins TRBV5-1 and TRBJ2-1, with 9 bases matching TRBD2. CDR1 is SGHRS, CDR2 YFSETQ, per germline. The V and J ends lost 6 bases and 9 bases, in that order; junction bases with no gene match: 16. CDR3 size: 16 residues. The CDR3, as DNA: TGCGCCAGCACCTCTCGTGCTAGCGGGGCCTCGGGTGAGCAGTTCTTC. Encoded protein: CASTSRASGASGEQFF.

The genes are TRBV7-8 and TRBJ2-5, with no clear D. Germline CDR1 is SGHVS and CDR2 is FQNEAQ. This CDR3 comprises 14 residues. V lost 1 base and J lost 5, with 11 bases in between. CDR3: CASSLDRNRETQYF. The CDR3 DNA reads TGTGCCAGCAGCTTAGACAGAAATCGGGAGACCCAGTACTTC. The entire variable domain, with the rest obtained from reference TRBV7-8 and TRBJ2-5, is as follows: GAGVSQSPRYKVAKRGQDVALRCDPISGHVSLFWYQQALGQGPEFLTYFQNEAQLDKSGLPSDRFFAERPEGSVSTLKIQRTQQEDSAVYLCASSLDRNRETQYFGPGTRLLVL.

This clone occurred a few times. The chain joins TRBV5-1 to TRBJ2-1; 8 bases align to TRBD2. The CDR3 runs to 14 residues. V shed 7 bases, J shed 4 bases, and the junction held 7 bases outside the gene matches. In germline, CDR1 is SGHRS, CDR2 YFSETQ. The CDR3 DNA follows: TGCGCCAGCGGGCTAGCGGGCCTTTACAATGAGCAGTTCTTC. Encoded protein: CASGLAGLYNEQFF.

The chain has TRBV2 and TRBJ2-5; D gene ambiguous. The CDR3 is made up of 13 amino acids. Germline lookup yields CDR1 SNHLY and CDR2 FYNNEI. The V gene lost 7 bases and the J gene lost 5 bases, with 14 bases spanning the gap. CDR3 sequence: CASTGLLAETQYF. CDR3 coding DNA: TGTGCCAGCACCGGCCTCCTGGCCGAGACCCAGTACTTC.

This clone was observed at least ten times. V is TRBV12-5 and J is TRBJ2-1, with 9 positions matching TRBD2. With 7 bases clipped from V and 6 bases from J, the junction kept 1 base outside the gene matches. The CDR3 length is 12 residues. Germline CDR1 LGHNT, CDR2 FRNRAP. As DNA, the CDR3 is TGTGCTAGTGAAGCGGGGGGCAATGAGCAGTTCTTC. Protein product: CASEAGGNEQFF.

The V gene is TRBV7-8, the J gene TRBJ2-7; tentatively, D is TRBD2 (5 bases). Germline V CDR1 and CDR2: SGHVS, FQNEAQ. V dropped 3 bases and J dropped 2 bases, with 17 bases sitting between them. The CDR3 sequence is 16 residues long. This CDR3 is CASSLTGVSGTYEQYF. CDR3 DNA: TGTGCCAGCAGCTTGACTGGAGTCAGCGGAACCTACGAGCAGTACTTC.

This clone was counted between two and nine times. CDR3 residues: CASSQDYRRGGRETQYF. CDR3 sequence (DNA): TGTGCCAGCAGCCAAGATTATCGGCGGGGGGGCCGTGAGACCCAGTACTTC. The chain recombines TRBV4-2 with TRBJ2-5, with 9 bases identical to TRBD2. The length of the CDR3 is 17 residues. Germline trimming cut 0 bases from V and 5 bases from J; bases unmatched to any gene: 10. CDR1 LGHNA and CDR2 YNFKEQ come from the germline V gene.

This sequence joins TRBV27 and TRBJ1-1; 9 positions agree with TRBD1. V dropped 6 bases and J dropped 7; count of bases not matched to a gene: 9. The CDR3 sequence is 14 residues long. CDR1 is MNHEY and CDR2 is SMNVEV in the germline V gene (reference sequence). CDR3 coding DNA: TGTGCCAGCAGGGGGCGGGACAGGGTCGGTGAAGCTTTCTTT. This translates into CASRGRDRVGEAFF.